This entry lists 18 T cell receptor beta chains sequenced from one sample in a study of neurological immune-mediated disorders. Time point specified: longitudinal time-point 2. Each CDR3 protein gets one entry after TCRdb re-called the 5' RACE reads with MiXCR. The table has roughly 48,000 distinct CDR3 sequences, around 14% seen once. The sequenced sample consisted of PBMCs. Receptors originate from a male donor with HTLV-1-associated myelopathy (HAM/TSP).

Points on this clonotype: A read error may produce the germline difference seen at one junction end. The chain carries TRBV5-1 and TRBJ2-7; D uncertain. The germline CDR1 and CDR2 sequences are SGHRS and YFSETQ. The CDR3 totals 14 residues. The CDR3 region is CASSLDPSSYQQYF. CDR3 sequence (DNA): TGCGCCAGTAGCCTGGACCCCAGCTCCTACCAGCAGTACTTC.

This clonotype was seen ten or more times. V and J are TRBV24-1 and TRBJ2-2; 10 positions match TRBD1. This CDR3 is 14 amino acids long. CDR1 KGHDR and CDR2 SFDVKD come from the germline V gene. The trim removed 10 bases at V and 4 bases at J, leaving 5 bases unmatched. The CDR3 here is CATGQGRITGELFF. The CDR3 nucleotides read TGTGCCACGGGACAGGGGCGTATCACCGGGGAGCTGTTTTTT.

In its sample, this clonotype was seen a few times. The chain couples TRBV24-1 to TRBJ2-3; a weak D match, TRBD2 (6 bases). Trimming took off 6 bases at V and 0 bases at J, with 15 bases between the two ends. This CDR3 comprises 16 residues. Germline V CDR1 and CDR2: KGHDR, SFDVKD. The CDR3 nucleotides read TGTGCCACCAGTCTAGGGACTGGGGCTAGCACAGATACGCAGTATTTT. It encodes CATSLGTGASTDTQYF.

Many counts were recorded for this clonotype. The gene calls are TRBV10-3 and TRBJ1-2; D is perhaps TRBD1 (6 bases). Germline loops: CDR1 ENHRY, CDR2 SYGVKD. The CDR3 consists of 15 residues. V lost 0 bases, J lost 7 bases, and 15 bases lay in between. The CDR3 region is CAISESLQGPGGYTF. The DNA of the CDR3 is TGTGCCATCAGTGAGTCGTTGCAGGGGCCTGGTGGCTACACCTTC.

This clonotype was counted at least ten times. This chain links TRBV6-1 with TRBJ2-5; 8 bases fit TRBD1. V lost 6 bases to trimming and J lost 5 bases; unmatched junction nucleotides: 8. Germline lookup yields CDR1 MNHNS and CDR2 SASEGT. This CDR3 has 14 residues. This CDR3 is CASSRTGSPETQYF. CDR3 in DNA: TGTGCCAGCAGCCGGACAGGGTCACCCGAGACCCAGTACTTC.

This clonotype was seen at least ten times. The CDR3 DNA reads as TGTGCCAGCAGCTTGTATCCGGGACAGGGAGAGACCCAGTACTTC. Translation: CASSLYPGQGETQYF. The V gene is TRBV5-8, the J gene TRBJ2-5; 9 bases fit TRBD1. The trim removed 1 base at V and 4 bases at J, leaving 5 bases unmatched. The CDR3 extends over 15 amino acids. Germline loops: CDR1 SGHTS, CDR2 YDEGEE.

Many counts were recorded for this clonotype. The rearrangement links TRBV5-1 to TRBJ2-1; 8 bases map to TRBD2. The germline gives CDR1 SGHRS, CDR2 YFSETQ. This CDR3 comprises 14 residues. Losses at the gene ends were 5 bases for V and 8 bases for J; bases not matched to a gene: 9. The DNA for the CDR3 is TGCGCCAGCAGACCGCAAGCGGGGGCCGATGAGCAGTTCTTC. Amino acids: CASRPQAGADEQFF.

Here the CDR3 DNA reads TGTGCCAGCAGTTCCTCGGGACAGGGATACGAATATACCCAGTACTTC. As protein: CASSSSGQGYEYTQYF. This chain connects TRBV27 to TRBJ2-5; 9 positions agree with TRBD1. Trimming took 4 bases from V and 8 from J; bases not matched to a gene: 14. Germline V lookup: CDR1 MNHEY, CDR2 SMNVEV (reference sequence). The CDR3 length is 16 residues.

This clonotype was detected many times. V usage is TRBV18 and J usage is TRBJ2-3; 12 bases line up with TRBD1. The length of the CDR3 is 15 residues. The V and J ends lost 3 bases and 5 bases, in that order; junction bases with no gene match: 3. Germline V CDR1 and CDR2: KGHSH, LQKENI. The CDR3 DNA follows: TGTGCCAGCTCACCGGGACAGGGGGCAGTAGATACGCAGTATTTT. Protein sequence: CASSPGQGAVDTQYF.

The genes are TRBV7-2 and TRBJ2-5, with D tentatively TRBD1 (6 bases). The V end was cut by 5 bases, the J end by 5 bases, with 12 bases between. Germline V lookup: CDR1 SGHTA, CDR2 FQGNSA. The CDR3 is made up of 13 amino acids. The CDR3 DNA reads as TGTGCCAGCAGCCCAGGGGTATCGGAGACCCAGTACTTC. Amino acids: CASSPGVSETQYF. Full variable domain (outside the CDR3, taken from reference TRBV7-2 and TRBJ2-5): GAGVSQSPSNKVTEKGKDVELRCDPISGHTALYWYRQSLGQGLEFLIYFQGNSAPDKSGLPSDRFSAERTGGSVSTLTIQRTQQEDSAVYLCASSPGVSETQYFGPGTRLLVL.

CDR3 DNA: TGCGCCAGCAGCTTGGGGCAGGGATATCAGCCCCAGCATTTT. Residues: CASSLGQGYQPQHF. The chain links TRBV5-1 to TRBJ1-5; D might be TRBD1 (5 bases). The germline V gene encodes CDR1 SGHRS and CDR2 YFSETQ. This CDR3 region has 14 residues. Trimming removed 0 bases from V and 5 bases from J, with 9 bases in between.

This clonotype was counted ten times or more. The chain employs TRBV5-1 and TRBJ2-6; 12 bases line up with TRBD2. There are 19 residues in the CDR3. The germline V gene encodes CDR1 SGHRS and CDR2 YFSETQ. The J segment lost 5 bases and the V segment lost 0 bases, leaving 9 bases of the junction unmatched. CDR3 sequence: CASSLGWTSGARWANVLTF. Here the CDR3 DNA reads TGCGCCAGCAGCTTGGGGTGGACTAGCGGGGCCAGGTGGGCCAACGTCCTGACTTTC.

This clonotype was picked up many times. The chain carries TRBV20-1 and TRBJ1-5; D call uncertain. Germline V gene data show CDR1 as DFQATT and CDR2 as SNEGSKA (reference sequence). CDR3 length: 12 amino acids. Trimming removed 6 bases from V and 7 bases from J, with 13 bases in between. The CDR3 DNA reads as TGCAGTGCCGTTCAGTCAATCCAGCCCCAGCATTTT. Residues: CSAVQSIQPQHF.

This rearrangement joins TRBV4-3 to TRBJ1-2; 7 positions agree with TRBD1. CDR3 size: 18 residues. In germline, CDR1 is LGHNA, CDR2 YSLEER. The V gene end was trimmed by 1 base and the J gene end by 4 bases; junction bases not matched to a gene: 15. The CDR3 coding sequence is TGCGCCAGCAGCCAAGCCAGGGGGGGGGGGGCCCTCACCTATGGCTACACCTTC. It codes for CASSQARGGGALTYGYTF.

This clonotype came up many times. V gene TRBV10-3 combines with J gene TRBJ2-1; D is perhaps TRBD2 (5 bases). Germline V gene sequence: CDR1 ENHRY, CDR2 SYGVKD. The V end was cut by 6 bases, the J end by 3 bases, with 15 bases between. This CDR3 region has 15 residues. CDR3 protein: CAIRDLAFGYNEQFF. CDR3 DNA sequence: TGTGCCATCAGGGACCTAGCTTTTGGCTACAATGAGCAGTTCTTC.

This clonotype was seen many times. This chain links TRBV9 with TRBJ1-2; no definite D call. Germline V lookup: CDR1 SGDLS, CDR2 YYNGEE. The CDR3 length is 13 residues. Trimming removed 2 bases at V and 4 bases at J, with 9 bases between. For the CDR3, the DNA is TGTGCCAGCAGCGTTTCGGAGATCTATGGCTACACCTTC. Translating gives CASSVSEIYGYTF.

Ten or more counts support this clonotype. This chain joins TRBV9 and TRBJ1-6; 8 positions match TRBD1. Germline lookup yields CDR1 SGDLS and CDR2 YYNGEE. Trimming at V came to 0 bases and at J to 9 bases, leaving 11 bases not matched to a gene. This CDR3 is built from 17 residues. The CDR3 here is CASSVGAGGSQRSPLHF. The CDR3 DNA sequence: TGTGCCAGCAGCGTAGGGGCAGGGGGCTCCCAGCGTTCACCCCTCCACTTT.

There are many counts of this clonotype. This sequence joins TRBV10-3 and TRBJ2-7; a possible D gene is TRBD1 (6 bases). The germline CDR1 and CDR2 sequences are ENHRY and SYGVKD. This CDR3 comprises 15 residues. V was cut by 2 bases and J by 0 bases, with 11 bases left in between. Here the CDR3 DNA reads TGTGCCATCAGTGAGGGGGGCGGCAGCTCCTACGAGCAGTACTTC. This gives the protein CAISEGGGSSYEQYF.